Described below is a single TCR beta chain sequence and its context. Cohort allocation depended upon clinical history that participants reported. Exposed volunteers were people who met a COVID-19 case within 2 weeks before study entry. This sample is drawn from a study of blood T cell repertoires in COVID-19. Per the original methods: For nucleated cells, counts were estimated from reference gene primer amplification. TCRdb's table, derived via immunoSEQ multiplex PCR, lists solely in-frame clones and lacks some. From that table come the V and J calls and clone size; the DNA was used to work out D and trimming. The table includes approximately 220,000 clones, around four fifths detected once. Germline V gene data show CDR1 as ENHRY and CDR2 as SYGVKD. This CDR3 region has 12 residues. Deletions cut 11 bases from V and 0 bases from J, with 9 bases between.

The TCR comes from a woman aged 45-59 years who had been exposed to COVID-19. What was sequenced was PBMCs or T cells enriched from blood (not recorded which). The chain combines TRBV10-3 with TRBJ2-3; D gene uncertain. The CDR3 here is CASRSSTDTQYF. As DNA, the CDR3 is TGTGCCTCCAGATCGAGCACAGATACGCAGTATTTT.